This TCR beta chain was sequenced for a study of immune evolution from preneoplasia to lung adenocarcinoma. CDR1 is GTSNPN, CDR2 SVGIG, per germline (reference sequence). V was trimmed by 3 bases and J by 6 bases, leaving 14 bases between them. There are 13 residues in the CDR3. The method was immunoSEQ multiplex PCR; TCRdb's version includes in-frame clones alone and lacks a portion of them. Of a few thousand clones in the sample, 76% were seen once. The TCR comes from a person aged 70 to 85 with lung adenocarcinoma. The V gene is TRBV30, the J gene TRBJ1-1, with D hard to call. The sample was FFPE minimally invasive lung adenocarcinoma tissue. CDR3 protein: CAWRRGGSAEAFF. In nucleotides, the CDR3 is TGTGCCTGGAGGCGTGGAGGATCTGCTGAAGCTTTCTTT.